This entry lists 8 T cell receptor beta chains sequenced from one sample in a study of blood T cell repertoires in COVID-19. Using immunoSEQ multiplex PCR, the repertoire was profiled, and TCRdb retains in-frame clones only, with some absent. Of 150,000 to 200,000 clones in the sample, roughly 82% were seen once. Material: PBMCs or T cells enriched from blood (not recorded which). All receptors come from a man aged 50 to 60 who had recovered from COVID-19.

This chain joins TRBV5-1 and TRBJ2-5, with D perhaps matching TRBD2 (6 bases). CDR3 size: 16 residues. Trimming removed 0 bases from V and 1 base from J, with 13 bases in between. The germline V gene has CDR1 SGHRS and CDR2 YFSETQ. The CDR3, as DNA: TGCGCCAGCAGCTTGGCCTTGCCCGGGGGCCAAGAGACCCAGTACTTC. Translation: CASSLALPGGQETQYF. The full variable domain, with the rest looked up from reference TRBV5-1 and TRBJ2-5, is KAGVTQTPRYLIKTRGQQVTLSCSPISGHRSVSWYQQTPGQGLQFLFEYFSETQRNKGNFPGRFSGRQFSNSRSEMNVSTLELGDSALYLCASSLALPGGQETQYFGPGTRLLVL.

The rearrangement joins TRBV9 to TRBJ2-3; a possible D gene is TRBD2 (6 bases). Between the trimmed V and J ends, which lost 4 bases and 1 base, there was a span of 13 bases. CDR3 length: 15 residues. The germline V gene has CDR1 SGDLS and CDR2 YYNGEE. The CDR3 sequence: CASSRWGVGTDTQYF. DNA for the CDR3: TGTGCCAGCAGCCGGTGGGGGGTGGGCACAGATACGCAGTATTTT.

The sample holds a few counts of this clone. The CDR3 DNA reads as TGTGCCAGCAGCTTAAGAGGGTACACCGGGGAGCTGTTTTTT. This sequence encodes CASSLRGYTGELFF. The chain is built from TRBV11-2 and TRBJ2-2; D is perhaps TRBD2 (5 bases). This CDR3 spans 14 amino acids. Germline V gene sequence: CDR1 SGHAT, CDR2 FQNNGV. Trimming removed 2 bases at V and 3 bases at J, with 7 bases between.

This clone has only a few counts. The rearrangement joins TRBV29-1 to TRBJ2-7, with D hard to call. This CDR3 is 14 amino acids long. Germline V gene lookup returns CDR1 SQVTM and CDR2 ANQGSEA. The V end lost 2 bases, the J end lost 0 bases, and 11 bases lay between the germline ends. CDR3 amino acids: CSVELGEYSYEQYF. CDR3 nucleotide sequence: TGCAGCGTTGAACTCGGAGAATACTCCTACGAGCAGTACTTC.

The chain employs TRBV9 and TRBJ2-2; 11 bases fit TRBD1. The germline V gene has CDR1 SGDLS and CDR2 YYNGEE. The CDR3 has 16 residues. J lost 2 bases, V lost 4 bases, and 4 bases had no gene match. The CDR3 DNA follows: TGTGCCAGCAGCCAGGGACAGGGGGGAAACACCGGGGAGCTGTTTTTT. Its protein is CASSQGQGGNTGELFF.

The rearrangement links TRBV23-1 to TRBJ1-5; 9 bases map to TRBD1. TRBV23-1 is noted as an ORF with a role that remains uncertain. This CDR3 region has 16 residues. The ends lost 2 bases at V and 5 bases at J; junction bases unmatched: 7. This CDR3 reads CASSQTGTGNDQPQHF. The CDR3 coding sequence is TGCGCCAGCAGTCAAACAGGGACAGGGAATGATCAGCCCCAGCATTTT.

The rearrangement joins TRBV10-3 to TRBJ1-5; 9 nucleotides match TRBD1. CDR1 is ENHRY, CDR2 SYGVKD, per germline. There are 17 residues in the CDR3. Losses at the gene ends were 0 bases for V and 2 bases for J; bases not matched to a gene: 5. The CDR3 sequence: CAISESIRDRGNQPQHF. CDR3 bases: TGTGCCATCAGTGAGTCCATTCGGGACAGGGGCAATCAGCCCCAGCATTTT.

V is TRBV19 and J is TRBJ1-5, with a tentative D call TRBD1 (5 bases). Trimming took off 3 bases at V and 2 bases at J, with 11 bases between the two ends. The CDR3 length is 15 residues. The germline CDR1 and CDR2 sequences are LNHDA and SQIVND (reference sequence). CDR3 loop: CASSMEGVGNQPQHF. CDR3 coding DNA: TGTGCCAGTAGTATGGAAGGGGTCGGCAATCAGCCCCAGCATTTT.